Given below is one T cell receptor beta chain in context. This clonotype has ten or more counts. Its antigen remains undetermined. No base-level quality is on record; no much larger clone is a single base apart. The data were obtained in a study of T cells after yellow fever vaccination (dated by TCRdb to the late 2010s). In terms of the full investigation: The SMART-Seq v4 Ultra Low Input RNA kit was used to prepare libraries from fractions with low cell numbers. To track T-cell clones before and after primary and booster YFV17D yellow fever vaccination, bulk TCR alpha and beta repertoires were sequenced longitudinally. Two healthy male donors, one aged 18 to 30 and one aged 30 to 40 years, were included in the cohort. Blood samples were taken at several timepoints before and after primary and secondary immunization, and bulk PBMC replicates and cell subsets were isolated. Study-wide conclusions, independent of this receptor: The study included only two donors, which limits how far the findings can be generalized. A small share of clonotypes occurred in both CD4 and CD8 compartments, likely arising from convergent recombination. Compared with the primary T-cell response, the secondary T-cell response was weaker but faster, peaking on day 5 rather than day 15. After the booster, most of the clones that had expanded following primary vaccination were detected again (96% of CD4 and around 88% of CD8), which suggests that memory was broadly maintained. Computational filtering was required because FACS-sorted repertoires could contain abundant contaminating clonotypes from the bulk population.

Synthesis of TCR cDNA relied on 5'RACE template switching, a step that introduced a universal primer site along with unique molecular identifiers. cDNA synthesis was primed from both the TCR alpha and TCR beta constant segments. Libraries were amplified in two PCR steps, with sample barcodes and sequencing adapters added in the second step. Sequencing of libraries was performed on Illumina HiSeq 2500 (2x100 bp) or NovaSeq (2x150 bp). The source study handled its data this way. Reads were demultiplexed and collapsed into UMI consensus sequences with MIGEC, and V(D)J alignment was performed with MiXCR. Clonotypes responding to the vaccine were identified with edgeR on replicate PBMC samples, with the criteria of FDR below 0.01 and a log2 fold change above 5 up to day 15. CD4 or CD8 identity was assigned to each bulk clonotype according to whether the clonotype was present at higher abundance in the sequenced CD4 repertoire or the sequenced CD8 repertoire. TCRdb reworked the public reads: Q25 trimming with fastp, MiXCR clone assembly, productive beta chains retained. When rows share a CDR3 protein, they turn into one entry using the most common DNA and genes. The authors' filters were not applied to this entry. In all, the sample holds over 300,000 distinct CDR3 sequences, and around 6.8% of those were seen once. Clones ranked in the top ten supply 15% to 20% of the sample.

As encoded in the germline V gene, CDR1 is SQVTM while CDR2 is ANQGSEA. Relative to germline, V is 3 bases shorter and J is 3 bases shorter, with 8 bases between their ends. Spanning cysteine to phenylalanine, the CDR3 consists of 12 amino acids. Of the read, only the CDR3 DNA is kept; its 36 bases are in frame from base 1. The treatment or condition label of this sample denotes: live attenuated yellow fever vaccine strain. Two biological replicates of bulk PBMCs were collected at each blood-draw timepoint. A standard Ficoll-Paque protocol was used to isolate PBMCs from peripheral blood. TriZol was used to extract RNA from bulk PBMCs, CD4 and CD8 fractions, and dextramer-positive and dextramer-negative fractions.

The sequencing used PBMCs, collected about 49 days after the first yellow fever vaccination. This receptor chain uses TRBV29-1 and TRBJ2-5; the D gene identity is not certain. This receptor was taken from a man between 18 and 29 years old who received the YFV17D yellow fever vaccine. CDR3 reads: CSVDESEETQYF. The DNA sequence reads TGCAGCGTTGATGAGTCAGAAGAGACCCAGTACTTC.